A selection of T cell receptor beta chains follows, all from one sample in a study of blood T cell repertoires in COVID-19. The protocol was immunoSEQ multiplex PCR, while the TCRdb copy is restricted to in-frame clones and leaves out a portion. The sample has fewer than 250,000 clones, around 84% seen once. The sequencing sample was made of peripheral blood. These receptors were obtained from a human donor in a cohort sampled during active COVID-19. The CDR3 runs from the conserved cysteine through the conserved F or W. A D gene is named only where the DNA matches it firmly. The size entry is marked missing in some rows and otherwise reads once, few, many or a size class.

d_call,j_call,v_call,clone_size,cdr3_nt,cdr3_aa
TRBD1,TRBJ1-2,TRBV11-1,once,TGTGCCAGCAGCAGCCGGGTACAGGGGTACGACTATGGCTACACCTTC,CASSSRVQGYDYGYTF
-,TRBJ1-5,TRBV27,-,TGTGCCAGCAGTTACAGGGTTAGCAATCAGCCCCAGCATTTT,CASSYRVSNQPQHF
-,TRBJ1-2,TRBV19,-,TGTGCCAGTAGTGGCCAGCCGGAGTTATATAGCTACACCTTC,CASSGQPELYSYTF
-,TRBJ1-2,TRBV10-3,-,TGTGCCATCGGGCAGGGAGGGGATGGCTACACCTTC,CAIGQGGDGYTF
-,TRBJ1-2,TRBV18,-,TGTGCCAGCTCACCAGGGCCGACAGAAGGCTATGGCTACACCTTC,CASSPGPTEGYGYTF
TRBD1,TRBJ2-7,TRBV3-1/TRBV3-2,-,TGTGCCAGCAGGGTACAGGGGAGCGACGAGCAGTACTTC,CASRVQGSDEQYF
-,TRBJ2-1,TRBV27,-,TGTGCCAGCAAGGCGTGGAGCTCCTACAATGAGCAGTTCTTC,CASKAWSSYNEQFF
-,TRBJ1-5,TRBV10-3,-,TGTGCCATCAGTGAGTCAATTATTAAAAGTTCGGGGGGCCGGGATCAGCCCCAGCATTTT,CAISESIIKSSGGRDQPQHF
-,TRBJ1-1,TRBV28,-,TGTGCCAGCAGTTTTAGCCGACAGGAAGCTTTCTTT,CASSFSRQEAFF
TRBD1,TRBJ2-5,TRBV5-1,-,TGCGCCAGCAGCTTGGGAGGGGGCCCAAAAGAGACCCAGTACTTC,CASSLGGGPKETQYF
TRBD1,TRBJ2-7,TRBV18,once,TGTGCCAGCTCGACAGGGGTTTACGAGCAGTACTTC,CASSTGVYEQYF
-,TRBJ1-6,TRBV5-1,-,TGCGCCAGCTCCGACAGGAATAATTCACCCCTCCACTTT,CASSDRNNSPLHF
TRBD2,TRBJ2-1,TRBV5-1,-,TGCGCCAGCAGCTTCCAGCGGGACTACAATGAGCAGTTCTTC,CASSFQRDYNEQFF
-,TRBJ2-1,TRBV3-1/TRBV3-2,many,TGTGCCAGCAGCCAAGATCTCCTAGCCGACTACAATGAGCAGTTCTTC,CASSQDLLADYNEQFF
-,TRBJ2-6,TRBV19,-,TGTGCCAGTAGTATAAGTGCGGGGGCCAACGTCCTGACTTTC,CASSISAGANVLTF
-,TRBJ2-2,TRBV5-1,-,TGCGCCAGCAGCTTGGTTGGGGCGCGCACCGGGGAGCTGTTTTTT,CASSLVGARTGELFF
-,TRBJ2-5,TRBV7-9,-,TGTGCCAGCAGCTTTGGGCAGGGGATTTGGGAGACCCAGTACTTC,CASSFGQGIWETQYF
-,TRBJ1-3,TRBV3-1/TRBV3-2,-,TGTGCCAGCAGCCAAGTGGGAGCCAGCACCATATATTTT,CASSQVGASTIYF
-,TRBJ2-7,TRBV7-9,-,TGTGCCAGCAGCTTTACAGGGAGCGAGCAGTACTTC,CASSFTGSEQYF
-,TRBJ2-3,TRBV7-8,-,TGTGCCAGCAGCTCCCAGACTAGTTCGGGTACGCAGTATTTT,CASSSQTSSGTQYF
-,TRBJ2-5,TRBV29-1,once,TGCAGCGTGGGAGTCGGGGAGACCCAGTACTTC,CSVGVGETQYF
TRBD2,TRBJ2-7,TRBV15,-,TGTGCCACCAGCAGAGGACTAGCAGGGGAGCAGTACTTC,CATSRGLAGEQYF
-,TRBJ2-2,TRBV19,-,TGTGCCAGTAGCTATCTCCGGGACTTCACCGGGGAGCTGTTTTTT,CASSYLRDFTGELFF
-,TRBJ2-6,TRBV5-1,-,TGCGCCAGCAGCTTGAAAGGGGTTTCCCCCTACTCTGGGGCCAACGTCCTGACTTTC,CASSLKGVSPYSGANVLTF
TRBD1,TRBJ2-2,TRBV11-3,-,TGTGCCAGCAGCTTGGGACAGGGCAACACCGGGGAGCTGTTTTTT,CASSLGQGNTGELFF
-,TRBJ2-2,TRBV18,-,TGTGCCAGCTCACTGCTAAACCAGGTTGTAGGGAACACCGGGGAGCTGTTTTTT,CASSLLNQVVGNTGELFF
-,TRBJ2-2,TRBV27,-,TGTGCCAGCAGGAACTGGGGCGAAGGGGAGCTGTTTTTT,CASRNWGEGELFF
-,TRBJ2-5,TRBV5-1,-,TGCGCCAGCTTCCCCATCGGAGGGATTCAAGAGACCCAGTACTTC,CASFPIGGIQETQYF
-,TRBJ1-1,TRBV5-6,-,TGTGCCAGCAGCTTGGGGTTAAGCGAGGCTGAAGCTTTCTTT,CASSLGLSEAEAFF
-,TRBJ2-2,TRBV5-1,-,TGCGCCAGCAGCTTGGATGGGGGCGCCGGCGGGGAGCTGTTTTTT,CASSLDGGAGGELFF
-,TRBJ2-5,TRBV9,-,TGTGCCAGCAGCGTGGGGAGCGGAAACCAAGAGACCCAGTACTTC,CASSVGSGNQETQYF
-,TRBJ1-1,TRBV29-1,-,TGCAGCGTTGGTTATAGGAACACTGAAGCTTTCTTT,CSVGYRNTEAFF
TRBD2,TRBJ2-3,TRBV5-1,-,TGCGCCAGCAAGGGGGTCGGGACTAGGAGCACAGATACGCAGTATTTT,CASKGVGTRSTDTQYF
TRBD2,TRBJ2-2,TRBV18,-,TGTGCCAGCTCACCACAGGCTAGCGGGAGAACCAACGCCGGGGAGCTGTTTTTT,CASSPQASGRTNAGELFF
TRBD2,TRBJ2-3,TRBV5-4,-,TGTGCCAGCAGCCTCGCTAGCGGGCCAACAGATACGCAGTATTTT,CASSLASGPTDTQYF
TRBD1,TRBJ1-4,TRBV2,once,TGTGCCAGTAGGATACAAGGGGGCAAGGGTGAAAAACTGTTTTTT,CASRIQGGKGEKLFF
-,TRBJ1-2,TRBV2,-,TGTGCCAGCAGTGATGGTTCAGTCTATGGCTACACCTTC,CASSDGSVYGYTF
-,TRBJ1-1,TRBV9,-,TGTGCCAGCACGGCGGGGGTTTCGAACACTGAAGCTTTCTTT,CASTAGVSNTEAFF
-,TRBJ2-7,TRBV6-6,-,TGTGCCAGCAGTTTTAGTGCGGCCCTGGCCTACGAGCAGTACTTC,CASSFSAALAYEQYF
TRBD2,TRBJ2-3,TRBV6-1,-,TGTGCCAGCAGTGAAGCGGGGACTAGCGGTGGCACAGATACGCAGTATTTT,CASSEAGTSGGTDTQYF
-,TRBJ1-1,TRBV6-5,-,TGTGCCAGCAGTTATGGACAGAAAAACACTGAAGCTTTCTTT,CASSYGQKNTEAFF
-,TRBJ1-4,TRBV6-5,-,TGTGCCAGCAGTTACTCTGCGACAGCCCCATCGGAAAAACTGTTTTTT,CASSYSATAPSEKLFF
TRBD1,TRBJ2-6,TRBV18,-,TGTGCCAGCTCCGTGGGACAGGGTAGCTTCTCTGGGGCCAACGTCCTGACTTTC,CASSVGQGSFSGANVLTF
-,TRBJ1-1,TRBV20-1,once,TGCAGTGCAAAATCATCCCCTGAAGCTTTCTTT,CSAKSSPEAFF
TRBD1,TRBJ2-3,TRBV7-6,many,TGTGCCAGCAGCCCCCGGGACAGTGGCACAGATACGCAGTATTTT,CASSPRDSGTDTQYF
-,TRBJ1-2,TRBV6-2/TRBV6-3,-,TGTGCCAGCAGTTACTCGATTTTCAGGGAGGAAGGCGGCTACACCTTC,CASSYSIFREEGGYTF
-,TRBJ2-7,TRBV11-2,-,TGTGCCAGCAGCTTAGTATCCGACAGGTACTTC,CASSLVSDRYF
-,TRBJ1-1,TRBV29-1,-,TGCAGCGTTGAGAAACGGTTGAACACTGAAGCTTTCTTT,CSVEKRLNTEAFF